This record covers a single T cell receptor (beta chain). The table came from immunoSEQ multiplex PCR; TCRdb's copy has only in-frame clones and leaves some out. Among approximately 230,000 clones listed, roughly 82% were seen once. This CDR3 comprises 12 residues. V lost 3 bases, J lost 11 bases, and 11 bases lay in between. The sample originates from a study of control samples from healthy donors and cancer patients. This TCR was sampled from a woman between 55 and 75 years old with lung cancer. The sequenced sample consisted of PBMCs. The genes are TRBV12-3 or TRBV12-4 and TRBJ2-1; unclear D gene. CDR3 nucleotide sequence: TGTGCCAGCAGTTTGTGGGCAGGCAAGCAGTTCTTC. Amino acids: CASSLWAGKQFF.